This T cell receptor (beta chain) was identified during a study of blood T cells in healthy people across ages. Then a second PCR, running about 6 to 11 cycles, was carried out with a sample-barcoded 5' primer and a J-beta primer mix. TCRdb fed the 5' RACE reads into MiXCR, producing one record per CDR3 protein. Of hundreds of thousands of distinct CDR3 sequences listed, 50% to 65% are singletons. Worth noting for this clonotype: Its antigen remains unidentified.

Study-level results: PBMCs were not sorted, which prevented a conclusive comparison of naive versus antigen-experienced cells.

The sequence was collected from a man of 80 years or more in good health. The source material was blood.

CDR3 region: CSAVSGLAGAVEQFF. The CDR3 DNA is TGCAGTGCCGTCTCCGGACTAGCGGGAGCAGTTGAGCAGTTCTTC. The gene calls are TRBV20-1 and TRBJ2-1; 13 nucleotides align to TRBD2. The junction had 11 bases not matched to a gene; V was cut back by 6 bases and J by 9 bases. CDR1 DFQATT and CDR2 SNEGSKA come from the germline V gene (reference sequence). This CDR3 has 15 amino acids.